This TCR beta chain is drawn from a study of Ad26.COV2.S vaccination and SARS-CoV-2 variants. Overall study context: Intramuscular Ad26.COV2.S at 5x10^10 or 1x10^11 viral particles.

Treatment given: over 15 received Ad26.COV2.S at low or high dose, single or two shots; roughly 5 received placebo; per-sample allocation not given. After the first vaccine or placebo injection, samples were drawn on day 63. This CDR3 spans 18 amino acids. V was trimmed by 2 bases and J by 4 bases, leaving 22 bases between them. Germline lookup yields CDR1 SGHRS and CDR2 YFSETQ. This clone has only one observation. No antigen is known for it. The method was immunoSEQ multiplex PCR; TCRdb's version includes in-frame clones alone and lacks a portion of them. The sample contains 250,000 to 300,000 clones, 80% to 90% of which appear only once. Broader study findings: It is possible that the TCR breadth and depth analyses underestimated the total T cell responses.

The source of this sequence is a person aged 18-60 years who received the Ad26.COV2.S COVID-19 vaccine or a placebo. This chain connects TRBV5-1 to TRBJ1-5, with D possibly TRBD1 on 5 matching bases. The sequenced sample was peripheral blood, obtained in a trial of Ad26.COV2.S vaccine versus placebo. The CDR3 spells CASSLRPSGLGGNQPQHF. The CDR3 DNA sequence: TGCGCCAGCAGCTTAAGGCCTTCAGGCCTTGGGGGGAATCAGCCCCAGCATTTT.